A selection of T cell receptor beta chains follows, all from one sample in a study of blood T cell repertoires in COVID-19. Repertoires were generated with immunoSEQ multiplex PCR, while TCRdb's copy carries only in-frame clones and drops some. The repertoire holds around 230,000 clones, with roughly 90% as singletons. The sequencing input was PBMCs or T cells enriched from blood (not recorded which). These receptors all stem from a woman aged 25 to 39 who had recovered from COVID-19. Each CDR3 is given with its conserved first and last residue. A D gene is named only where the DNA matches it firmly. Rows may omit the clone size; those that give it use once, few, many or a size class.

v_call: TRBV14
j_call: TRBJ2-1
d_call: TRBD1
clone_size: .
cdr3_aa: CASRGTGITYNEQFF
cdr3_nt: TGTGCCAGCAGGGGGACAGGGATAACCTACAATGAGCAGTTCTTC

v_call: TRBV19
j_call: TRBJ2-1
d_call: .
clone_size: .
cdr3_aa: CASTPRRAGEQFF
cdr3_nt: TGTGCCAGTACCCCCCGACGGGCGGGTGAGCAGTTCTTC

v_call: TRBV2
j_call: TRBJ2-5
d_call: TRBD1
clone_size: .
cdr3_aa: CASSEEGTGSRETQYF
cdr3_nt: TGTGCCAGCAGTGAGGAGGGGACAGGGTCTAGGGAGACCCAGTACTTC

v_call: TRBV19
j_call: TRBJ1-3
d_call: .
clone_size: .
cdr3_aa: CASSIDQTAGGNTIYF
cdr3_nt: TGTGCCAGTAGTATAGACCAGACAGCCGGTGGAAACACCATATATTTT

v_call: TRBV5-4
j_call: TRBJ1-2
d_call: .
clone_size: .
cdr3_aa: CASSLGQNPPYGYTF
cdr3_nt: TGTGCCAGCAGCTTGGGACAGAATCCCCCGTATGGCTACACCTTC

v_call: TRBV11-3
j_call: TRBJ1-4
d_call: .
clone_size: .
cdr3_aa: CASSLPGSNEKLFF
cdr3_nt: TGTGCCAGCAGCTTACCAGGATCTAATGAAAAACTGTTTTTT

v_call: TRBV3-1/TRBV3-2
j_call: TRBJ1-3
d_call: .
clone_size: .
cdr3_aa: CASSYSLSSGNTIYF
cdr3_nt: TGTGCCAGCAGCTACTCTCTGAGCTCTGGAAACACCATATATTTT

v_call: TRBV11-2
j_call: TRBJ2-5
d_call: TRBD2
clone_size: .
cdr3_aa: CASSYRGERAGGLETQYF
cdr3_nt: TGTGCCAGCAGCTATAGGGGAGAGCGGGCGGGGGGGCTAGAGACCCAGTACTTC

v_call: TRBV7-2
j_call: TRBJ1-1
d_call: TRBD1
clone_size: .
cdr3_aa: CASSSHTGGRANTEAFF
cdr3_nt: TGTGCCAGCAGCTCCCACACAGGGGGCCGTGCGAACACTGAAGCTTTCTTT

v_call: TRBV7-9
j_call: TRBJ2-7
d_call: .
clone_size: .
cdr3_aa: CASSFARLYEQYF
cdr3_nt: TGTGCCAGCAGCTTCGCCAGGTTGTACGAGCAGTACTTC

v_call: TRBV3-1/TRBV3-2
j_call: TRBJ2-5
d_call: TRBD1
clone_size: .
cdr3_aa: CASSPPGQGRETQYF
cdr3_nt: TGTGCCAGCAGCCCACCGGGACAGGGAAGAGAGACCCAGTACTTC

v_call: TRBV7-3
j_call: TRBJ2-5
d_call: .
clone_size: once
cdr3_aa: CASSLTLKETQYF
cdr3_nt: TGTGCCAGCAGCTTAACGTTAAAAGAGACCCAGTACTTC

v_call: TRBV6-1
j_call: TRBJ2-3
d_call: TRBD2
clone_size: once
cdr3_aa: CASSGTSGGLSTDTQYF
cdr3_nt: TGTGCCAGCAGTGGGACTAGCGGGGGGCTAAGCACAGATACGCAGTATTTT

v_call: TRBV11-2
j_call: TRBJ1-2
d_call: .
clone_size: .
cdr3_aa: CASSASRDTGYTF
cdr3_nt: TGTGCCAGCAGCGCGTCCCGGGACACTGGCTACACCTTC

v_call: TRBV15
j_call: TRBJ2-5
d_call: .
clone_size: .
cdr3_aa: CATSRAGYQETQYF
cdr3_nt: TGTGCCACCAGCAGAGCCGGGTACCAAGAGACCCAGTACTTC

v_call: TRBV5-1
j_call: TRBJ2-7
d_call: TRBD1
clone_size: .
cdr3_aa: CASMPQGDYGYEQYF
cdr3_nt: TGCGCCAGCATGCCCCAGGGGGATTATGGCTACGAGCAGTACTTC

v_call: TRBV5-6
j_call: TRBJ2-7
d_call: TRBD2
clone_size: .
cdr3_aa: CASSLILAGSPSYEQYF
cdr3_nt: TGTGCCAGCAGCTTGATACTAGCGGGGAGTCCCTCCTACGAGCAGTACTTC

v_call: TRBV4-1
j_call: TRBJ2-2
d_call: .
clone_size: .
cdr3_aa: CASSLLRGPGTGELFF
cdr3_nt: TGCGCCAGCAGCCTCCTCCGCGGTCCAGGGACCGGGGAGCTGTTTTTT

v_call: TRBV29-1
j_call: TRBJ2-2
d_call: .
clone_size: once
cdr3_aa: CSVSGDTGELFF
cdr3_nt: TGCAGCGTTTCAGGGGACACCGGGGAGCTGTTTTTT

v_call: TRBV7-8
j_call: TRBJ1-2
d_call: .
clone_size: .
cdr3_aa: CASSLGGDYGYTF
cdr3_nt: TGTGCCAGCAGCTTAGGGGGCGACTATGGCTACACCTTC

v_call: TRBV27
j_call: TRBJ1-1
d_call: .
clone_size: .
cdr3_aa: CASAVAGNTEAFF
cdr3_nt: TGTGCCAGCGCGGTAGCGGGGAACACTGAAGCTTTCTTT

v_call: TRBV7-2
j_call: TRBJ1-2
d_call: .
clone_size: few
cdr3_aa: CASSFQGDRSGEDGYTF
cdr3_nt: TGTGCCAGCAGCTTCCAGGGAGATCGGTCAGGGGAAGACGGCTACACCTTC

v_call: TRBV7-7
j_call: TRBJ1-4
d_call: .
clone_size: .
cdr3_aa: CASSFPSGFWEKLFF
cdr3_nt: TGTGCTAGCAGCTTTCCTTCGGGGTTTTGGGAAAAACTGTTTTTT

v_call: TRBV6-4
j_call: TRBJ2-2
d_call: .
clone_size: .
cdr3_aa: CASSIVAGTGELFF
cdr3_nt: TGTGCCAGCAGTATCGTTGCAGGGACCGGGGAGCTGTTTTTT

v_call: TRBV7-9
j_call: TRBJ1-3
d_call: .
clone_size: .
cdr3_aa: CASRPESSGNTIYF
cdr3_nt: TGTGCCAGCAGGCCTGAGAGCTCTGGAAACACCATATATTTT

v_call: TRBV19
j_call: TRBJ2-3
d_call: TRBD1
clone_size: .
cdr3_aa: CASSKTGLGTDTQYF
cdr3_nt: TGTGCCAGTAGTAAGACAGGGTTGGGCACAGATACGCAGTATTTT

v_call: TRBV27
j_call: TRBJ2-2
d_call: .
clone_size: .
cdr3_aa: CASSLRGGRFAGAGELFF
cdr3_nt: TGTGCCAGCAGTTTGAGGGGGGGGCGCTTTGCCGGCGCCGGGGAGCTGTTTTTT

v_call: TRBV11-2
j_call: TRBJ1-1
d_call: TRBD1
clone_size: once
cdr3_aa: CASSFTGGDTEAFF
cdr3_nt: TGTGCCAGCAGCTTTACAGGGGGCGACACTGAAGCTTTCTTT

v_call: TRBV27
j_call: TRBJ2-3
d_call: .
clone_size: .
cdr3_aa: CASSFATGTDTQYF
cdr3_nt: TGTGCCAGCAGTTTTGCCACAGGCACAGATACGCAGTATTTT

v_call: TRBV11-2
j_call: TRBJ1-4
d_call: TRBD1
clone_size: .
cdr3_aa: CASSAFAGTGGQKLFF
cdr3_nt: TGTGCCAGCAGCGCCTTCGCTGGGACAGGGGGCCAAAAACTGTTTTTT

v_call: TRBV14
j_call: TRBJ1-5
d_call: TRBD1
clone_size: once
cdr3_aa: CASSRGQGKNQPQHF
cdr3_nt: TGTGCCAGCAGCCGCGGACAGGGGAAAAATCAGCCCCAGCATTTT

v_call: TRBV23-1
j_call: TRBJ1-6
d_call: .
clone_size: .
cdr3_aa: CASSQSRSYNSPLHF
cdr3_nt: TGCGCCAGCAGTCAAAGTAGATCCTATAATTCACCCCTCCACTTT

v_call: TRBV2
j_call: TRBJ1-5
d_call: .
clone_size: many
cdr3_aa: CASSFGHAGQPQHF
cdr3_nt: TGTGCCAGCAGTTTCGGACACGCCGGCCAGCCCCAGCATTTT

v_call: TRBV27
j_call: TRBJ2-1
d_call: .
clone_size: .
cdr3_aa: CASSLSAGVLDEQFF
cdr3_nt: TGTGCCAGCAGTTTATCGGCAGGGGTACTCGATGAGCAGTTCTTC

v_call: TRBV7-9
j_call: TRBJ2-5
d_call: TRBD1
clone_size: .
cdr3_aa: CASSLSRQGARETQYF
cdr3_nt: TGTGCCAGCAGCTTATCCAGACAGGGGGCGCGAGAGACCCAGTACTTC

v_call: TRBV15
j_call: TRBJ2-5
d_call: TRBD2
clone_size: .
cdr3_aa: CATSRGREGSQETQYF
cdr3_nt: TGTGCCACCAGCAGAGGTCGGGAGGGATCGCAAGAGACCCAGTACTTC

v_call: TRBV6-5
j_call: TRBJ1-1
d_call: .
clone_size: .
cdr3_aa: CASSYSAGVNTEAFF
cdr3_nt: TGTGCCAGCAGTTACTCGGCAGGGGTGAACACTGAAGCTTTCTTT

v_call: TRBV2
j_call: TRBJ1-4
d_call: .
clone_size: once
cdr3_aa: CASTPTRGGAAEKLFF
cdr3_nt: TGTGCCAGCACCCCTACCCGCGGGGGGGCGGCGGAAAAACTGTTTTTT

v_call: TRBV19
j_call: TRBJ1-5
d_call: TRBD1
clone_size: few
cdr3_aa: CASSTTGVEGQPQHF
cdr3_nt: TGTGCCAGTAGTACCACAGGGGTCGAGGGTCAGCCCCAGCATTTT

v_call: TRBV6-6
j_call: TRBJ2-2
d_call: .
clone_size: few
cdr3_aa: CASSWAPNTGELFF
cdr3_nt: TGTGCCAGCAGTTGGGCACCGAACACCGGGGAGCTGTTTTTT

v_call: TRBV14
j_call: TRBJ2-1
d_call: TRBD2
clone_size: .
cdr3_aa: CASSPSGVRIEQFF
cdr3_nt: TGTGCCAGCAGCCCAAGCGGGGTACGGATTGAGCAGTTCTTC

v_call: TRBV5-8
j_call: TRBJ2-7
d_call: .
clone_size: .
cdr3_aa: CASSFLTAAGAYEQYF
cdr3_nt: TGTGCCAGCAGCTTCCTTACAGCCGCGGGCGCCTACGAGCAGTACTTC

v_call: TRBV6-5
j_call: TRBJ2-3
d_call: .
clone_size: .
cdr3_aa: CASKTQPSTDTQYF
cdr3_nt: TGTGCCAGCAAGACACAACCTAGCACAGATACGCAGTATTTT

v_call: TRBV5-1
j_call: TRBJ2-7
d_call: TRBD2
clone_size: few
cdr3_aa: CASSLGVSGGALYEQYF
cdr3_nt: TGCGCCAGCAGCTTGGGAGTTAGCGGGGGGGCCTTATATGAGCAGTACTTC

v_call: TRBV5-4
j_call: TRBJ2-2
d_call: .
clone_size: .
cdr3_aa: CASSLERGAGELFF
cdr3_nt: TGTGCCAGCAGCTTGGAAAGGGGCGCCGGGGAGCTGTTTTTT

v_call: TRBV18
j_call: TRBJ2-5
d_call: .
clone_size: .
cdr3_aa: CASSPTGTQETQYF
cdr3_nt: TGTGCCAGCTCACCAACGGGAACCCAAGAGACCCAGTACTTC

v_call: TRBV6-1
j_call: TRBJ1-5
d_call: .
clone_size: .
cdr3_aa: CASSEFRPGGNQPQHF
cdr3_nt: TGTGCCAGCAGTGAATTCCGGCCGGGGGGCAATCAGCCCCAGCATTTT

v_call: TRBV29-1
j_call: TRBJ1-2
d_call: TRBD1
clone_size: once
cdr3_aa: CSAGQVNYGYTF
cdr3_nt: TGCAGCGCTGGACAGGTTAACTATGGCTACACCTTC

v_call: TRBV6-4
j_call: TRBJ2-1
d_call: .
clone_size: .
cdr3_aa: CASSDIGTNYNEQFF
cdr3_nt: TGTGCCAGCAGTGACATCGGGACAAATTACAATGAGCAGTTCTTC

v_call: TRBV7-2
j_call: TRBJ2-1
d_call: .
clone_size: .
cdr3_aa: CASSFRGTYNEQFF
cdr3_nt: TGTGCCAGCAGCTTTCGGGGGACCTACAATGAGCAGTTCTTC

v_call: TRBV3-1/TRBV3-2
j_call: TRBJ1-2
d_call: .
clone_size: few
cdr3_aa: CASSPRSHGDGYTF
cdr3_nt: TGTGCCAGCAGTCCAAGGAGCCACGGCGATGGCTACACCTTC

v_call: TRBV2
j_call: TRBJ2-1
d_call: TRBD2
clone_size: .
cdr3_aa: CASVGLAGSEQFF
cdr3_nt: TGTGCCAGCGTTGGACTAGCGGGGTCTGAGCAGTTCTTC

v_call: TRBV9
j_call: TRBJ2-6
d_call: .
clone_size: .
cdr3_aa: CASSVESVSANVLTF
cdr3_nt: TGTGCCAGCAGCGTAGAGTCGGTATCGGCCAACGTCCTGACTTTC

v_call: TRBV19
j_call: TRBJ1-3
d_call: TRBD1
clone_size: .
cdr3_aa: CASSPGTGVPSGNTIYF
cdr3_nt: TGTGCCAGTAGTCCCGGGACAGGGGTCCCCTCTGGAAACACCATATATTTT

v_call: TRBV27
j_call: TRBJ1-2
d_call: .
clone_size: .
cdr3_aa: CASSPSTGHSNYGYTF
cdr3_nt: TGTGCCAGCAGTCCATCTACGGGACACTCTAACTATGGCTACACCTTC

v_call: TRBV18
j_call: TRBJ2-1
d_call: TRBD2
clone_size: .
cdr3_aa: CASSPPVGGTHNEQFF
cdr3_nt: TGTGCCAGCTCACCACCGGTCGGGGGGACCCACAATGAGCAGTTCTTC

v_call: TRBV6-6
j_call: TRBJ1-6
d_call: .
clone_size: few
cdr3_aa: CASSYVAEAPLHF
cdr3_nt: TGTGCCAGCAGTTACGTGGCAGAAGCACCCCTCCACTTT

v_call: TRBV11-2
j_call: TRBJ1-5
d_call: TRBD1
clone_size: .
cdr3_aa: CASSLAGGAQPQHF
cdr3_nt: TGTGCCAGCAGCTTAGCAGGGGGAGCTCAGCCCCAGCATTTT

v_call: TRBV2
j_call: TRBJ1-5
d_call: .
clone_size: .
cdr3_aa: CASSASRNQPQHF
cdr3_nt: TGTGCCAGCAGTGCCAGCAGGAATCAGCCCCAGCATTTT

v_call: TRBV5-4
j_call: TRBJ2-7
d_call: .
clone_size: .
cdr3_aa: CASERQGTYEQYF
cdr3_nt: TGTGCCAGCGAACGGCAGGGAACCTACGAGCAGTACTTC